This record looks at one T cell receptor beta chain sequence and its context. These data belong to a study of T cell changes during pregnancy in multiple sclerosis. The CDR3 has 14 amino acids. Germline assignment: CDR1 MNHNS and CDR2 SASEGT. V was clipped by 7 bases and J by 6 bases; unmatched bases: 8. Some clones are missing from TCRdb's copy, which holds only in-frame ones; the method was immunoSEQ multiplex PCR. Here the sample spans around 27,000 clones, more than 90% being singletons. This material consisted of CD4+ T cells from peripheral blood mononuclear cells, taken in the first trimester of pregnancy. The clonotype was recovered from a female donor with multiple sclerosis, enrolled in a pregnancy study. This chain links TRBV6-1 with TRBJ1-3, with TRBD1 matching 8 bases. In DNA form, the CDR3 reads TGTGCCAGCATCTTGGACAGGGATCTAAACACCATATATTTT. As protein: CASILDRDLNTIYF.